This T cell receptor beta chain was captured in a study of blood T cell repertoires in COVID-19 (TCRdb year 2020). About the full investigation: Samples covering the acute and convalescent phases of COVID-19 were provided by collaborators in the United States, Italy and Spain. The material from the prospective study consisted of cDNA or gDNA derived from T cells, B-cell-depleted T cells, or PBMCs. The dataset comprised deeply sampled blood TCRbeta repertoires from subjects exposed to, actively infected with, or recovered from COVID-19. The repertoires were released in a freely available public database intended as a resource for research on the immune response to SARS-CoV-2. Samples came from the ongoing ImmuneRACE study (first 160 participants) plus 1,254 subjects from 6 global collaborators. The sample metadata nearly always contained a de-identified subject ID, COVID-19 status, age in years and sex. Where HLA class I and class II types were available, the types were taken from metadata supplied by the sample provider, not from assay-based typing.

Collaborating institutions collected whole blood in K2EDTA tubes following their own protocols. For TCRbeta analysis, collaborators shipped samples in one of three forms: frozen whole blood, isolated PBMCs, or DNA extracted from either of those sample types. The immunoSEQ Assay, a bias-controlled multiplex PCR, was used to amplify TCRbeta CDR3 regions from genomic DNA. Per the source publication's procedure: Within the assay, amplification of reference gene primers was used to estimate how many nucleated cells each sample contained. Sequence reads were collapsed and filtered to measure the absolute abundance of every unique TCRbeta CDR3 rearrangement. For each sample, productive Simpson clonality was calculated as the square root of Simpson's diversity index over productive rearrangements. TCRdb limited this immuneACCESS table to in-frame rearrangements with V and J called. A share of clones is missing; checked studies link under half to unresolved V genes, and the rest is unexplained. V, J and clone size were drawn from that table, and D and trimming were deduced from the DNA. This sample is represented by about 70,000 clones; 89% of them were singletons. The top ten clones comprise approximately 1.5% of the sample.

Beyond this particular receptor, the publication reports: Clinical and demographic metadata were provided uncurated, with the amount varying by source and participant.

As regards this clone: Its antigen specificity is not known. Base quality data are lacking; no much larger clone is found one base away.

Including cysteine and phenylalanine, the CDR3 has 15 amino acids. The DNA shown is the 45-base CDR3, in frame from base 1. The germline ends are 10 bases apart after V is trimmed by 1 base and J by 4 bases. CDR1 and CDR2 are read off the germline V gene as SGHAT and FQNNGV. The TCR originated in a man between 60 and 70 years old with acute or convalescent COVID-19. The chain uses TRBV11-2 and TRBJ2-2, with the D gene uncertain. Sequenced material: peripheral blood. The CDR3: CASSLGRRATGELFF. The DNA reads as follows: TGTGCCAGCAGCTTAGGCAGGCGCGCCACCGGGGAGCTGTTTTTT.